A single sample is the source of the 27 T cell receptor beta chains below, sequenced in a study of cytomegalovirus exposure and HLA in healthy donors. Amplification used 60 Vbeta primers and 13 Jbeta primers. Libraries were prepared by immunoSEQ multiplex PCR; TCRdb keeps only in-frame clonotypes and omits some of them. The data hold 140,000 or so clones, with about 64% observed a single time. Input material: PBMCs. These receptors all come from a man between 60 and 75 years old in good health and CMV-seronegative.

The chain uses TRBV19 and TRBJ2-1, with D possibly being TRBD1 (5 bases). Deletions cut 5 bases from V and 5 bases from J, with 13 bases between. Germline CDR1 is LNHDA and CDR2 is SQIVND (reference sequence). This CDR3 comprises 14 residues. The CDR3 sequence: CASSGRIRDNEQFF. The CDR3 DNA sequence: TGTGCCAGTAGTGGGCGGATCAGGGACAATGAGCAGTTCTTC.

The gene calls are TRBV2 and TRBJ2-2; D is uncertain. The germline CDR1 and CDR2 sequences are SNHLY and FYNNEI. CDR3 length equals 15 residues. Trimming left V 5 bases short and J 0 bases short, with 10 bases between. This chain's CDR3 is CASSKDTSNTGELFF. The CDR3 region has the DNA TGTGCCAGCAGTAAAGACACATCGAACACCGGGGAGCTGTTTTTT.

This clone was counted only a few times. The V call is TRBV5-6, the J call TRBJ2-5; 9 bases are a match to TRBD1. The CDR3 extends over 16 amino acids. Germline CDR1 reads SGHDT; CDR2 reads YYEEEE. V was pared by 4 bases and J by 4 bases, with 11 bases of the junction left unmatched. CDR3 protein: CASSGTQGALVETQYF. CDR3 nucleotide sequence: TGTGCCAGCAGCGGGACACAGGGGGCTTTAGTAGAGACCCAGTACTTC.

V is TRBV10-3 and J is TRBJ1-2; unclear D gene. CDR3 length: 16 residues. Trimming stripped 0 bases from V and 4 bases from J, with 15 bases between. Germline CDR1 ENHRY, CDR2 SYGVKD. The CDR3, as DNA: TGTGCCATCAGTGAGTCGGAAACTCACGCAGGCTATGGCTACACCTTC. Its translation is CAISESETHAGYGYTF.

V usage is TRBV28 and J usage is TRBJ1-5; D may be TRBD1 (6 bases). Trimming stripped 2 bases from V and 2 bases from J, with 13 bases between. This CDR3 is 16 amino acids long. Germline V gives CDR1 MDHEN, CDR2 SYDVKM. CDR3 loop: CASSLTQGRGNQPQHF. The CDR3 DNA sequence: TGTGCCAGCAGTTTAACCCAGGGGAGAGGCAATCAGCCCCAGCATTTT.

CDR3 in amino acids: CASSGQDPYEQYF. Here the CDR3 DNA reads TGCGCCAGCAGTGGACAAGACCCCTACGAGCAGTACTTC. The chain couples TRBV10-2 to TRBJ2-7; no firm D call. The germline V gene has CDR1 WSHSY and CDR2 SAAADI. V shed 4 bases and J shed 2 bases, with 9 bases lying between them. The CDR3 has 13 amino acids.

This clone has more than one count but fewer than ten. This chain connects TRBV4-3 to TRBJ1-3; D is possibly TRBD1 (5 bases). Germline-derived CDR1 and CDR2 are LGHNA and YSLEER. The CDR3 extends over 16 amino acids. V lost 1 base and J 1 base, leaving 11 bases between the germline ends. For the CDR3, the DNA is TGCGCCAGCAGCCAAGGACGGGGGGAATCTGGAAACACCATATATTTT. Its translation: CASSQGRGESGNTIYF.

The V call is TRBV28, the J call TRBJ2-7; weak D call: TRBD1 (7 bases). The CDR3 is 14 amino acids. Germline CDR1 reads MDHEN; CDR2 reads SYDVKM. V lost 5 bases to trimming and J lost 5 bases, with 16 bases between them. The CDR3 nucleotides are TGTGCCAGCAGTGGGGGCCAGGGGGGCGACGAGCAGTACTTC. This gives the protein CASSGGQGGDEQYF.

The V call is TRBV19, the J call TRBJ1-5; D gene ambiguous. Trimming cost V 0 bases and J 0 bases, with 15 bases left between them. The CDR3 loop spans 18 amino acids. Germline V lookup: CDR1 LNHDA, CDR2 SQIVND (reference sequence). In DNA form, the CDR3 reads TGTGCCAGTAGTATAGATCTGGCGGGTCTCCGTAGCAATCAGCCCCAGCATTTT. Translating gives CASSIDLAGLRSNQPQHF.

The rearrangement links TRBV5-1 to TRBJ2-7, with 7 bases matching TRBD1. The CDR3 is made up of 14 amino acids. Trimming at V came to 2 bases and at J to 3 bases, leaving 5 bases not matched to a gene. CDR1 is SGHRS, CDR2 YFSETQ, per germline. CDR3 loop: CASSFGQGVYEQYF. CDR3 DNA: TGCGCCAGCAGCTTTGGCCAGGGGGTCTACGAGCAGTACTTC.

V gene TRBV7-9 combines with J gene TRBJ1-2, with 7 bases fitting TRBD1. From germline, CDR1 is SEHNR and CDR2 FQNEAQ (reference sequence). Trimming cost V 5 bases and J 7 bases; bases outside gene matches: 10. The length of the CDR3 is 14 residues. In DNA form, the CDR3 reads TGTGCCAGCAGCCCGGGGGTGACAGGGATTGGCTACACCTTC. Translated, it gives CASSPGVTGIGYTF.

A remark on this clone: The junction and the germline gene differ at one end; a read error may be behind it. The chain links TRBV7-9 to TRBJ1-5; D perhaps matches TRBD1 (5 bases). The CDR3 consists of 17 residues. Per the germline V gene, CDR1 is SEHNR and CDR2 is FQNEAQ (reference sequence). CDR3 nucleotides: TGTTCCAGCAGCTTAGTAGGGGTCAGGGATAGCAATCAGCCCCAGCATTTT. It yields the protein CSSSLVGVRDSNQPQHF.

V and J are TRBV28 and TRBJ2-7, with TRBD2 matching 11 bases. V dropped 2 bases and J dropped 5; count of bases not matched to a gene: 8. The CDR3 totals 16 residues. From germline, CDR1 is MDHEN and CDR2 SYDVKM. The CDR3 reads CASSLVEELAGDEQYF. CDR3 nucleotide sequence: TGTGCCAGCAGTTTAGTGGAGGAACTAGCGGGAGACGAGCAGTACTTC. The full variable domain, with the rest looked up from reference TRBV28 and TRBJ2-7, is DVKVTQSSRYLVKRTGEKVFLECVQDMDHENMFWYRQDPGLGLRLIYFSYDVKMKEKGDIPEGYSVSREKKERFSLILESASTNQTSMYLCASSLVEELAGDEQYFGPGTRLTVT.

V usage is TRBV6-5 and J usage is TRBJ2-3; the match to TRBD1 covers 9 bases. The CDR3 spans 12 residues. The germline CDR1 and CDR2 sequences are MNHEY and SVGAGI. V shed 6 bases and J 8 bases; nucleotides not matched to a gene: 3. The CDR3 loop reads CASRTGGGTQYF. The CDR3 nucleotides read TGTGCCAGCAGAACAGGGGGCGGTACGCAGTATTTT.

The CDR3: CASSSTRGGTEAFF. The DNA for the CDR3 is TGTGCCAGCAGCTCGACCCGGGGAGGCACTGAAGCTTTCTTT. The gene calls are TRBV11-1 and TRBJ1-1; D remains ambiguous. The CDR3 sequence is 14 residues long. Per the germline V gene, CDR1 is SGHAT and CDR2 is FQDESV (reference sequence). The germline V and J ends were trimmed by 4 bases and 4 bases, with 13 bases remaining between them.

This chain connects TRBV7-9 to TRBJ1-2; D remains ambiguous. V lost 1 base and J lost 6, with 6 bases in between. The CDR3 contains 12 residues. Germline V lookup: CDR1 SEHNR, CDR2 FQNEAQ (reference sequence). The CDR3 spells CASSLVADGYTF. The CDR3 DNA reads TGTGCCAGCAGCTTAGTGGCAGATGGCTACACCTTC.

The V gene is TRBV9, the J gene TRBJ2-3, with D possibly matching TRBD2 (6 bases). V lost 2 bases, J lost 0 bases, and 13 bases lay in between. CDR1 SGDLS and CDR2 YYNGEE come from the germline V gene. The CDR3 sequence is 16 residues long. CDR3 DNA: TGTGCCAGCAGCGTCCGGGACTTCGAAAGCACAGATACGCAGTATTTT. It codes for CASSVRDFESTDTQYF.

There are a few counts of this clone. V and J are TRBV19 and TRBJ2-1, with 11 bases matching TRBD2. The CDR3 contains 14 residues. Germline V CDR1 and CDR2: LNHDA, SQIVND (reference sequence). V shed 5 bases, J shed 7 bases, and the junction held 4 bases outside the gene matches. CDR3 amino acids: CASSGVAGGNEQFF. CDR3 bases: TGTGCCAGTAGTGGAGTAGCGGGAGGGAATGAGCAGTTCTTC. Together with reference TRBV19 and TRBJ2-1, the CDR3 gives the full variable domain: DGGITQSPKYLFRKEGQNVTLSCEQNLNHDAMYWYRQDPGQGLRLIYYSQIVNDFQKGDIAEGYSVSREKKESFPLTVTSAQKNPTAFYLCASSGVAGGNEQFFGPGTRLTVL.

The chain uses TRBV11-2 and TRBJ2-1; D is unclear. Trimming removed 6 bases at V and 5 bases at J, with 17 bases between. Germline loops: CDR1 SGHAT, CDR2 FQNNGV. The CDR3 extends over 15 amino acids. CDR3 loop: CASSSTKTGNNEQFF. The CDR3 DNA reads TGTGCCAGCAGTTCAACTAAGACGGGTAACAATGAGCAGTTCTTC. The full variable domain, rest sourced from reference TRBV11-2 and TRBJ2-1, is EAGVAQSPRYKIIEKRQSVAFWCNPISGHATLYWYQQILGQGPKLLIQFQNNGVVDDSQLPKDRFSAERLKGVDSTLKIQPAKLEDSAVYLCASSSTKTGNNEQFFGPGTRLTVL.

In the case of this clone: Other DNA variants within this sample encode the same CDR3. The chain has TRBV5-1 and TRBJ2-3; TRBD2 is a possible D gene (6 bases). CDR3 size: 13 residues. Trimming took 0 bases from V and 4 from J, leaving 6 bases between them. The V gene's germline CDR1 is SGHRS and CDR2 YFSETQ. The CDR3 spells CASSLGGADTQYF. CDR3 nucleotides: TGCGCCAGCAGCTTGGGCGGGGCAGATACGCAGTATTTT.

This chain links TRBV25-1 with TRBJ2-1, with D maybe TRBD2 (7 bases). The ends were cut back, 4 bases at V and 3 bases at J, with 16 bases in the middle. The V gene's germline CDR1 is MGHDK and CDR2 SYGVNS. This CDR3 contains 16 residues. The CDR3 here is CASSGRGASGYNEQFF. The CDR3 DNA follows: TGTGCCAGCAGTGGGAGGGGGGCTAGCGGCTACAATGAGCAGTTCTTC.

The chain joins TRBV2 to TRBJ1-1; TRBD1 matches 8 bases. V was pared by 5 bases and J by 5 bases, with 4 bases of the junction left unmatched. This CDR3 has 13 amino acids. Germline assignment: CDR1 SNHLY and CDR2 FYNNEI. In DNA form, the CDR3 reads TGTGCCAGCAGTCGGGACAGGACAACTGAAGCTTTCTTT. This codes for CASSRDRTTEAFF.

This chain uses TRBV5-1 with TRBJ2-3; 10 bases are a match to TRBD2. Per germline, CDR1 SGHRS and CDR2 YFSETQ. The CDR3 extends over 17 amino acids. V shed 0 bases and J 3 bases; nucleotides not matched to a gene: 7. The CDR3 spells CASSLEASGSMTDTQYF. CDR3 in DNA: TGCGCCAGCAGCTTGGAGGCTAGCGGGAGTATGACAGATACGCAGTATTTT. The full variable domain, rest sourced from reference TRBV5-1 and TRBJ2-3, is KAGVTQTPRYLIKTRGQQVTLSCSPISGHRSVSWYQQTPGQGLQFLFEYFSETQRNKGNFPGRFSGRQFSNSRSEMNVSTLELGDSALYLCASSLEASGSMTDTQYFGPGTRLTVL.

V and J are TRBV7-9 and TRBJ2-1; 9 bases match TRBD1. CDR3 length: 15 residues. CDR1 and CDR2 from the germline V gene are SEHNR and FQNEAQ (reference sequence). Unmatched junction bases numbered 10, after V lost 7 bases and J lost 6 bases. CDR3 residues: CASIPGQGVSNEQFF. The CDR3 DNA follows: TGTGCCAGCATACCGGGACAGGGTGTCAGCAATGAGCAGTTCTTC. Full variable domain (missing parts from reference TRBV7-9 and TRBJ2-1): DTGVSQNPRHKITKRGQNVTFRCDPISEHNRLYWYRQTLGQGPEFLTYFQNEAQLEKSRLLSDRFSAERPKGSFSTLEIQRTEQGDSAMYLCASIPGQGVSNEQFFGPGTRLTVL.

The rearrangement links TRBV6-6 to TRBJ1-1, with 9 bases lining up with TRBD1. The length of the CDR3 is 14 residues. Per the germline V gene, CDR1 is MNHNY and CDR2 is SVGAGI (reference sequence). The junction had 8 bases not matched to a gene; V was cut back by 7 bases and J by 5 bases. CDR3 DNA: TGTGCCAGCACCTTGGGACAGGGCTGGACTGAAGCTTTCTTT. It codes for CASTLGQGWTEAFF.

The chain employs TRBV6-1 and TRBJ1-5, with unresolved D. The CDR3 has 14 residues. The V gene's germline CDR1 is MNHNS and CDR2 SASEGT. Deletions cut 3 bases from V and 5 bases from J, with 11 bases between. In DNA form, the CDR3 reads TGTGCCAGCAGTGATCTACTGTCGGATCAGCCCCAGCATTTT. Translating it yields CASSDLLSDQPQHF.

This chain joins TRBV4-3 and TRBJ2-7; D is undetermined. Germline V gene data show CDR1 as LGHNA and CDR2 as YSLEER. The CDR3 consists of 16 residues. Trimming pared 0 bases from V and 0 bases from J, leaving 12 bases between. CDR3 nucleotide sequence: TGCGCCAGCAGCCAAGATAGAGCTAGTCGCTCCTACGAGCAGTACTTC. This translates into CASSQDRASRSYEQYF.